A single sample gave rise to the 21 T cell receptor beta chains below, sequenced in a study of T cell repertoires in cytomegalovirus infection. Using its own MiXCR run on the reads, TCRdb lists one record per CDR3 protein. The data show some 450,000 distinct CDR3 sequences, roughly 30% seen once. The source material was PBMCs. Receptors originate from a human donor in good health (CMV status not recorded). Some clones in this sample may be carry-over from other donors' samples.

The CDR3, as DNA: TGTGCCAGCAGGTACCAGGGGGGGAACACCGGGGAGCTGTTTTTT. Translated, it gives CASRYQGGNTGELFF. J is TRBJ2-2 and V is TRBV6-5; D is possibly TRBD1 (7 bases). Germline CDR1 reads MNHEY; CDR2 reads SVGAGI. CDR3 length equals 15 residues. V shed 6 bases and J shed 1 base, with 12 bases lying between them.

Ten or more counts support this clonotype. J is TRBJ2-3 and V is TRBV7-2; 8 nucleotides match TRBD2. Germline CDR1 is SGHTA and CDR2 is FQGNSA. The CDR3 sequence is 14 residues long. V was clipped by 2 bases and J by 5 bases; unmatched bases: 3. For the CDR3, the DNA is TGTGCCAGCAGCTTATCACGGGGGGGAGATACGCAGTATTTT. Its protein is CASSLSRGGDTQYF.

The rearrangement links TRBV2 to TRBJ2-4; 10 bases match TRBD2. After removal of 4 bases from V and 9 bases from J, the junction contained 6 bases not matched to a gene. Germline CDR1 is SNHLY and CDR2 is FYNNEI. This CDR3 is built from 14 residues. The CDR3 region is CASSASGGLGIQYF. The CDR3 nucleotides are TGTGCCAGCAGTGCTAGCGGGGGTTTGGGCATTCAGTACTTC.

This clonotype was picked up a small number of times. The chain joins TRBV12-3 or TRBV12-4 to TRBJ2-7; either TRBD1 or TRBD2 may supply D (5 bases each). The CDR3 extends over 16 amino acids. The V gene lost 4 bases and the J gene lost 4 bases, with 20 bases spanning the gap. The CDR3 protein is CASSSPGTGLRYEQYF. The CDR3 nucleotides are TGTGCCAGCAGTTCACCTGGGACCGGGCTTCGGTACGAGCAGTACTTC.

This chain uses TRBV28 with TRBJ1-2, with 10 nucleotides matching TRBD1. Trimming cost V 5 bases and J 4 bases; bases outside gene matches: 7. CDR3 length: 15 residues. CDR1 is MDHEN and CDR2 is SYDVKM in the germline V gene. The CDR3 reads CASSHGTGARYGYTF. The CDR3 DNA reads as TGTGCCAGCAGTCACGGGACAGGGGCCCGCTATGGCTACACCTTC.

This rearrangement joins TRBV7-9 to TRBJ2-7; 8 nucleotides line up with TRBD1. The CDR3 length is 14 residues. V was pared by 4 bases and J by 3 bases, with 5 bases of the junction left unmatched. Germline V gene sequence: CDR1 SEHNR, CDR2 FQNEAQ (reference sequence). The CDR3 sequence: CASSSGQGIYEQYF. CDR3 DNA: TGTGCCAGCAGCTCTGGACAGGGAATCTACGAGCAGTACTTC.

The chain links TRBV15 to TRBJ1-1; 7 bases are shared with TRBD1. Trimming removed 2 bases from V and 4 bases from J; junction bases left unmatched: 1. This CDR3 is built from 13 residues. CDR1 LNHNV and CDR2 YYDKDF come from the germline V gene (reference sequence). This chain's CDR3 is CATSRQGGTEAFF. The CDR3 nucleotides are TGTGCCACCAGCAGACAGGGGGGCACTGAAGCTTTCTTT.

This clonotype appeared many times. V is TRBV7-8 and J is TRBJ1-4, with TRBD1 matching over 10 bases. CDR1 and CDR2 from the germline V gene are SGHVS and FQNEAQ. The CDR3 contains 15 residues. V lost 5 bases, J lost 6 bases, and 6 bases stayed unmatched. DNA for the CDR3: TGTGCCAGCAGCGCTCGACAGGGGGCCTATGAAAAACTGTTTTTT. This translates into CASSARQGAYEKLFF. Filled out from reference TRBV7-8 and TRBJ1-4, the complete variable domain reads GAGVSQSPRYKVAKRGQDVALRCDPISGHVSLFWYQQALGQGPEFLTYFQNEAQLDKSGLPSDRFFAERPEGSVSTLKIQRTQQEDSAVYLCASSARQGAYEKLFFGSGTQLSVL.

This clonotype was seen a few times. V is TRBV6-5 and J is TRBJ2-2; D gene unclear. The CDR3 is made up of 13 amino acids. The germline V and J ends were trimmed by 2 bases and 6 bases, with 7 bases remaining between them. Germline V gives CDR1 MNHEY, CDR2 SVGAGI. The CDR3 bases are TGTGCCAGCAGTTACGGGTTCCCCGGGGAGCTGTTTTTT. This encodes CASSYGFPGELFF.

The chain uses TRBV4-3 and TRBJ2-7, with D perhaps matching TRBD1 or TRBD2 (5 bases each). The V end lost 3 bases, the J end lost 4 bases, and 16 bases lay between the germline ends. The CDR3 is 15 amino acids. Germline CDR1 reads LGHNA; CDR2 reads YSLEER. The CDR3 loop reads CASSQVSEGEYEQYF. The CDR3 region has the DNA TGCGCCAGCAGCCAGGTGTCCGAAGGGGAGTACGAGCAGTACTTC.

The chain has TRBV11-2 and TRBJ2-5, with D hard to call. In germline, CDR1 is SGHAT, CDR2 FQNNGV. The germline V and J ends were trimmed by 5 bases and 2 bases, with 15 bases remaining between them. The CDR3 sequence is 15 residues long. CDR3 region: CASSERRTPQETQYF. In DNA form, the CDR3 reads TGTGCCAGCAGCGAACGTAGGACCCCTCAAGAGACCCAGTACTTC.

This clonotype was seen ten or more times. This rearrangement joins TRBV7-2 to TRBJ1-2; TRBD1 might be the D (6 bases). The CDR3 is made up of 13 amino acids. CDR1 is SGHTA, CDR2 FQGNSA, per germline. V lost 5 bases and J 6 bases, leaving 13 bases between the germline ends. CDR3 bases: TGTGCCAGCAGCCTCAACAGACAGGATGGCTACACCTTC. Its translation: CASSLNRQDGYTF.

V usage is TRBV4-1 and J usage is TRBJ1-6; perhaps TRBD1 as D (5 bases). There are 15 residues in the CDR3. Looked up from germline, CDR1 is MGHRA and CDR2 is YSYEKL. The V gene lost 2 bases and the J gene lost 6 bases, with 11 bases spanning the gap. CDR3 DNA sequence: TGCGCCAGCAGCCAACCGGGGGTTGGTAATTCACCCCTCCACTTT. As protein: CASSQPGVGNSPLHF.

As for this clonotype: The germline gene is not matched at one end of the junction; a read error may be the cause. The J gene is TRBJ2-7, the V gene TRBV7-2; D is uncertain. CDR1 is SGHTA, CDR2 FQGNSA, per germline. CDR3 length: 15 amino acids. CDR3 residues: CASTTLTARSSEKYF. CDR3 DNA: TGTGCCAGCACCACTTTGACGGCCAGGTCCAGCGAGAAGTACTTC.

This chain connects TRBV12-3 or TRBV12-4 to TRBJ2-1, with D maybe TRBD2 (6 bases). This CDR3 spans 12 amino acids. The V end was cut by 0 bases, the J end by 9 bases, with 6 bases between. The CDR3 DNA reads as TGTGCCAGCAGTTTAGCGCGGGGTGAGCAGTTCTTC. Translation gives CASSLARGEQFF.

This clonotype has just one count. The gene calls are TRBV11-2 and TRBJ2-1; 12 bases fit TRBD1. This CDR3 contains 19 residues. J gave up 9 bases and V 3 bases, and 18 bases lay outside the gene matches. Germline CDR1 reads SGHAT; CDR2 reads FQNNGV. CDR3: CASSFSRGRDRGRPGEQFF. CDR3 nucleotides: TGTGCCAGCAGCTTCTCCCGCGGACGGGACAGGGGGCGCCCCGGTGAGCAGTTCTTC.

This clonotype has just a few counts. This chain links TRBV7-9 with TRBJ2-3; possible D gene TRBD2, 5 bases. Trimming left V 3 bases short and J 3 bases short, with 13 bases between. Germline V CDR1 and CDR2: SEHNR, FQNEAQ (reference sequence). The CDR3 has 15 residues. The CDR3 region has the DNA TGTGCCAGCAGCTTCGGAACGAGAGGGACAGATACGCAGTATTTT. Translated, it gives CASSFGTRGTDTQYF.

V and J are TRBV10-1 and TRBJ2-3, with 8 bases lining up with TRBD2. The ends lost 3 bases at V and 1 base at J; junction bases unmatched: 6. The CDR3 has 16 amino acids. Germline values: CDR1 WNHNN, CDR2 SYGVQD (reference sequence). The CDR3 sequence is CASSDALLAGTDTQYF. The CDR3 nucleotides are TGCGCCAGCAGTGATGCCTTACTAGCGGGCACAGATACGCAGTATTTT.

The V gene is TRBV14, the J gene TRBJ1-6; the D gene is possibly TRBD1 (5 bases). CDR3 size: 14 residues. V lost 3 bases and J 6 bases, leaving 9 bases between the germline ends. Germline V CDR1 and CDR2: SGHDN, FVKESK. The CDR3 DNA sequence: TGTGCCAGCAGCCACCCAGGGCGTAATTCACCCCTCCACTTT. Translating it yields CASSHPGRNSPLHF. Together with reference TRBV14 and TRBJ1-6, the CDR3 gives the full variable domain: EAGVTQFPSHSVIEKGQTVTLRCDPISGHDNLYWYRRVMGKEIKFLLHFVKESKQDESGMPNNRFLAERTGGTYSTLKVQPAELEDSGVYFCASSHPGRNSPLHFGNGTRLTVT.

This clonotype was seen a few times. The V and J genes are TRBV25-1 and TRBJ2-2; possible D gene TRBD2, 5 bases. Trimming took off 4 bases at V and 3 bases at J, with 12 bases between the two ends. The CDR3 has 15 amino acids. The germline V gene has CDR1 MGHDK and CDR2 SYGVNS. The DNA for the CDR3 is TGTGCCAGCAGTGGGGAAGACTATCACACCGGGGAGCTGTTTTTT. This encodes CASSGEDYHTGELFF.

The rearrangement joins TRBV7-6 to TRBJ2-3; TRBD2 agrees at 7 bases. The CDR3 contains 17 residues. Germline V gives CDR1 SGHVS, CDR2 FNYEAQ. V shed 5 bases, J shed 0 bases, and the junction held 11 bases outside the gene matches. The CDR3 loop reads CASSARAPAGSTDTQYF. The DNA for the CDR3 is TGTGCCAGCAGCGCAAGGGCCCCAGCGGGGAGCACAGATACGCAGTATTTT.